This entry describes one T cell receptor beta chain. The target antigen is unknown. This sample was included in a study of T cell responses to AZD1222 COVID-19 vaccine. Whole-study results and caveats: Recipients of AZD1222 seropositive at baseline numbered only 5 to 7. Within unmutated variant regions lay the reported targets of nearly half of spike-specific TCRs. In a largely white British group with more females than males, clonal diversity was possibly underestimated.

The CDR3 runs 14 residues. V lost 6 bases and J 0 bases, leaving 12 bases between the germline ends. Germline V CDR1 and CDR2: SGDLS, YYNGEE. Generated by immunoSEQ multiplex PCR, the TCRdb table keeps only in-frame clones and is missing some. This sample has about 130,000 clones, with around 90% found just once. The clonotype originates from an adult who received the AZD1222 COVID-19 vaccine. The J gene is TRBJ1-1, the V gene TRBV9, with unresolved D. Sequenced here: peripheral blood, sampled 28 days after the second AZD1222 dose. CDR3 nucleotide sequence: TGTGCCAGCACCCCGGATTTAATGAACACTGAAGCTTTCTTT. This translates into CASTPDLMNTEAFF.